The rows below give T cell receptor beta chains drawn from one sample of a study of regulatory T cells in long-lasting Graves disease. TCRdb redid the calling of the multiplex PCR reads with MiXCR, one entry per CDR3 protein. The data contain about 350,000 distinct CDR3 sequences, 16% of them singletons. These data also featured in a second study, about T cells in Graves' hyperthyroidism and ophthalmopathy.

This sample comprised peripheral blood mononuclear cells (PBMCs), obtained at new diagnosis, from a patient treated with antithyroid drugs. These receptors originate from a woman aged 18-30 years with Graves disease. The CDR3 runs from the conserved cysteine through the conserved F or W. The D gene is left open where the match is weak. Some rows have no size entry. The others give once, few or many, or a class for an expanded clone.

cdr3_nt: TGTGCCAGCAGCGCGGGTCTAGGGGGGAACACTGAAGCTTTCTTT
cdr3_aa: CASSAGLGGNTEAFF
clone_size: many
j_call: TRBJ1-1
d_call: NA
v_call: TRBV9

cdr3_nt: TGTGCCAGCAACTCTGAGGACTCTCAAGAGACCCAGTACTTC
cdr3_aa: CASNSEDSQETQYF
clone_size: many
j_call: TRBJ2-5
d_call: NA
v_call: TRBV6-1

cdr3_nt: TGTGCCAGCAGCTTGGTACAGGGGGCGCTTGGCTACACCTTC
cdr3_aa: CASSLVQGALGYTF
clone_size: few
j_call: TRBJ1-2
d_call: TRBD1
v_call: TRBV5-1

cdr3_nt: TGTGCCAGCAGTTCAACCGACAGCAACTACGAGCAGTACTTC
cdr3_aa: CASSSTDSNYEQYF
clone_size: many
j_call: TRBJ2-7
d_call: NA
v_call: TRBV28

cdr3_nt: TGCGCCAGCAGCTTGCCGAAAAAAACAGGGGGCAGGGACACCGGGGAGCTGTTTTTT
cdr3_aa: CASSLPKKTGGRDTGELFF
clone_size: NA
j_call: TRBJ2-2
d_call: TRBD1
v_call: TRBV5-1

cdr3_nt: TGTGCCAGCTCACCTAACAGGGGCACAGATACGCAGTATTTT
cdr3_aa: CASSPNRGTDTQYF
clone_size: many
j_call: TRBJ2-3
d_call: NA
v_call: TRBV18

cdr3_nt: TGTGCCAGCCACCTAGCCGGGACAGGGGTTGATGGCTACACCTTC
cdr3_aa: CASHLAGTGVDGYTF
clone_size: many
j_call: TRBJ1-2
d_call: TRBD1
v_call: TRBV6-2/TRBV6-3

cdr3_nt: TGCAGTGCTAGAGACCAGGGGGAGTCATCCTATAATTCACCCCTCCACTTT
cdr3_aa: CSARDQGESSYNSPLHF
clone_size: many
j_call: TRBJ1-6
d_call: TRBD1
v_call: TRBV20-1

cdr3_nt: TGTGCCAGTACCCGGGACACCCACACTGAAGCTTTCTTT
cdr3_aa: CASTRDTHTEAFF
clone_size: NA
j_call: TRBJ1-1
d_call: NA
v_call: TRBV19

cdr3_nt: TGCGCCAGCAGCTACGGGCTCTCGTATGAGCAGTTCTTC
cdr3_aa: CASSYGLSYEQFF
clone_size: NA
j_call: TRBJ2-1
d_call: NA
v_call: TRBV4-1

cdr3_nt: TGCAGTGCTGCCTCCAGGCTAAACACTGAAGCTTTCTTT
cdr3_aa: CSAASRLNTEAFF
clone_size: many
j_call: TRBJ1-1
d_call: NA
v_call: TRBV20-1

cdr3_nt: TGCAGCTCCTCGGGAGGGGACACTGAAGCTTTCTTT
cdr3_aa: CSSSGGDTEAFF
clone_size: many
j_call: TRBJ1-1
d_call: NA
v_call: TRBV20-1

cdr3_nt: TGTGCCAGCGGGAGCGGGACACTAAATCAGCCCCAGCATTTT
cdr3_aa: CASGSGTLNQPQHF
clone_size: NA
j_call: TRBJ1-5
d_call: NA
v_call: TRBV6-1

cdr3_nt: TGTGCCAGCAGGGGGACAGTGCCCACAGATACGCAGTATTTT
cdr3_aa: CASRGTVPTDTQYF
clone_size: many
j_call: TRBJ2-3
d_call: TRBD1
v_call: TRBV6-2/TRBV6-3

cdr3_nt: TGCAGTGTTCCGCCGGGTTTGGGTCCCCACGAGCAGTACTTC
cdr3_aa: CSVPPGLGPHEQYF
clone_size: many
j_call: TRBJ2-7
d_call: NA
v_call: TRBV20-1

cdr3_nt: TGTGCCAGCACGTATGGCGGGAGGACCAGGGAGCTGTTTTTT
cdr3_aa: CASTYGGRTRELFF
clone_size: many
j_call: TRBJ2-2
d_call: TRBD2
v_call: TRBV11-2

cdr3_nt: TGTGCCAGCAGTGAATGGAGGGTCAGTCCGGTATTTCCAGATACGCAGTATTTT
cdr3_aa: CASSEWRVSPVFPDTQYF
clone_size: few
j_call: TRBJ2-3
d_call: NA
v_call: TRBV27

cdr3_nt: TGCAGCGTCAAGCCCCTCGACAATGAGCAGTTCTTC
cdr3_aa: CSVKPLDNEQFF
clone_size: few
j_call: TRBJ2-1
d_call: NA
v_call: TRBV29-1

cdr3_nt: TGTGCCAGCAGATCGTTAAACACTGAAGCTTTCTTT
cdr3_aa: CASRSLNTEAFF
clone_size: many
j_call: TRBJ1-1
d_call: NA
v_call: TRBV2

cdr3_nt: TGTGCCACCAGCAAAGGGGGCTTCTACGAGCAGTACTTC
cdr3_aa: CATSKGGFYEQYF
clone_size: NA
j_call: TRBJ2-7
d_call: TRBD1
v_call: TRBV15

cdr3_nt: TGTGCCAGCAGTAAGCCGGGACTGTATAATTCACCCCTCCACTTT
cdr3_aa: CASSKPGLYNSPLHF
clone_size: few
j_call: TRBJ1-6
d_call: NA
v_call: TRBV12-3/TRBV12-4

cdr3_nt: TGCAGCGTTGAACGCGGAGTCTTAGCCAAAAACATTCAGTACTTC
cdr3_aa: CSVERGVLAKNIQYF
clone_size: NA
j_call: TRBJ2-4
d_call: NA
v_call: TRBV29-1

cdr3_nt: TGTGCCAGCAGCTTGGCCGAGGGCGGACCTTACAATGAGCAGTTCTTC
cdr3_aa: CASSLAEGGPYNEQFF
clone_size: many
j_call: TRBJ2-1
d_call: NA
v_call: TRBV5-1

cdr3_nt: TGCGCCAGCAGCTTGACCCGACAGGGGGAAGGGGAAAAACTGTTTTTT
cdr3_aa: CASSLTRQGEGEKLFF
clone_size: NA
j_call: TRBJ1-4
d_call: TRBD1
v_call: TRBV5-1

cdr3_nt: TGTGCCAGCAGACCCAGCGGGATTTCCTACGAGCAGTACTTC
cdr3_aa: CASRPSGISYEQYF
clone_size: many
j_call: TRBJ2-7
d_call: TRBD2
v_call: TRBV28

cdr3_nt: TGTGCCAGCAGCGCCCGACGGAGGGACAGGGGGGGTGGCTACACCTTC
cdr3_aa: CASSARRRDRGGGYTF
clone_size: many
j_call: TRBJ1-2
d_call: TRBD1
v_call: TRBV2

cdr3_nt: TGTGCCAGCAGCGTAGTAGCGGCGTCCTACAATGAGCAGTTCTTC
cdr3_aa: CASSVVAASYNEQFF
clone_size: many
j_call: TRBJ2-1
d_call: NA
v_call: TRBV9

cdr3_nt: TGTGCCAGTACCCGATCGCGGGACTACGAAGAGACCCAGTACTTC
cdr3_aa: CASTRSRDYEETQYF
clone_size: NA
j_call: TRBJ2-5
d_call: TRBD2
v_call: TRBV19

cdr3_nt: TGTGCCAGCAGTCCTACAGGGAAGGCCAAAAACATTCAGTACTTC
cdr3_aa: CASSPTGKAKNIQYF
clone_size: many
j_call: TRBJ2-4
d_call: NA
v_call: TRBV6-1

cdr3_nt: TGCAGTGCACCCCGGCCCGGGTCTGGGGCCAACGTCCTGACTTTC
cdr3_aa: CSAPRPGSGANVLTF
clone_size: NA
j_call: TRBJ2-6
d_call: NA
v_call: TRBV20-1

cdr3_nt: TGTGCCATCAGTCCCGCGGGGAGGGAAGGAGGTACTGAAGCTTTCTTT
cdr3_aa: CAISPAGREGGTEAFF
clone_size: many
j_call: TRBJ1-1
d_call: NA
v_call: TRBV10-3

cdr3_nt: TGTGCCTGGAGTGTTGGGACAGTGGGGAACCAGCCCCAGCATTTT
cdr3_aa: CAWSVGTVGNQPQHF
clone_size: many
j_call: TRBJ1-5
d_call: TRBD1
v_call: TRBV30

cdr3_nt: TGTGCCAGCAGAACCGGGACAGGTAGGACAGATACGCAGTATTTT
cdr3_aa: CASRTGTGRTDTQYF
clone_size: many
j_call: TRBJ2-3
d_call: TRBD1
v_call: TRBV2

cdr3_nt: TGTGCCAGCAGCTCTCCAATTGTAAAGGGGGGATTAGCGGGCCGGGACAATGAGCAGTTCTTC
cdr3_aa: CASSSPIVKGGLAGRDNEQFF
clone_size: NA
j_call: TRBJ2-1
d_call: NA
v_call: TRBV7-6

cdr3_nt: TGTGCCAGTAGGGCCGAATCTTACTCCTACGAGCAGTACTTC
cdr3_aa: CASRAESYSYEQYF
clone_size: few
j_call: TRBJ2-7
d_call: NA
v_call: TRBV19

cdr3_nt: TGCAGTGCTCTAGATACGGGACTAGCTACGTCCTACGAGCAGTACTTC
cdr3_aa: CSALDTGLATSYEQYF
clone_size: many
j_call: TRBJ2-7
d_call: TRBD2
v_call: TRBV20-1

cdr3_nt: TGTGCCAGCATAGGCGGTGCCTACGAGCAGTACTTC
cdr3_aa: CASIGGAYEQYF
clone_size: many
j_call: TRBJ2-7
d_call: NA
v_call: TRBV27

cdr3_nt: TGCGCCAGCAGGAGGCAGGAGGGCTATGGCTACACCTTC
cdr3_aa: CASRRQEGYGYTF
clone_size: few
j_call: TRBJ1-2
d_call: NA
v_call: TRBV5-1

cdr3_nt: TGTGCCAGCACCTCCCTCGGGCTAGCGGGACGAAACCGGGAGACCCAGTACTTC
cdr3_aa: CASTSLGLAGRNRETQYF
clone_size: many
j_call: TRBJ2-5
d_call: TRBD2
v_call: TRBV6-2/TRBV6-3

cdr3_nt: TGTGCCAGCAGCTCCCGACTAACGGGGGGGGATACGCAGTATTTT
cdr3_aa: CASSSRLTGGDTQYF
clone_size: many
j_call: TRBJ2-3
d_call: TRBD2
v_call: TRBV7-3

cdr3_nt: TGTGCCAGCAGTTACTCGATGGGGGGGGGCCAGCCCCAGCATTTT
cdr3_aa: CASSYSMGGGQPQHF
clone_size: many
j_call: TRBJ1-5
d_call: NA
v_call: TRBV6-5

cdr3_nt: TGTGCCAGCAGCTTACTAACTAGCGGGGGCTACGGCGACGAGCAGTACTTC
cdr3_aa: CASSLLTSGGYGDEQYF
clone_size: many
j_call: TRBJ2-7
d_call: TRBD2
v_call: TRBV11-2

cdr3_nt: TGCAGTGCTAGAGATTCGCAGAAAGAGACCCAGTACTTC
cdr3_aa: CSARDSQKETQYF
clone_size: many
j_call: TRBJ2-5
d_call: NA
v_call: TRBV20-1

cdr3_nt: TGTGCCAGCAGCTATAGCGGGAGGGCCATCGGGGAGCTGTTTTTT
cdr3_aa: CASSYSGRAIGELFF
clone_size: NA
j_call: TRBJ2-2
d_call: TRBD2
v_call: TRBV9

cdr3_nt: TGTGCCAGCAGTGGGGGAGTAGGCGGGGAGCTGTTTTTT
cdr3_aa: CASSGGVGGELFF
clone_size: NA
j_call: TRBJ2-2
d_call: NA
v_call: TRBV25-1

cdr3_nt: TGTGCCAGTCGATCAGCTTTCTTT
cdr3_aa: CASRSAFF
clone_size: NA
j_call: TRBJ1-1
d_call: NA
v_call: TRBV6-1

cdr3_nt: TGCGCCAGCAGCCGCTCCGGGACTAGGGATGAGCAGTTCTTC
cdr3_aa: CASSRSGTRDEQFF
clone_size: NA
j_call: TRBJ2-1
d_call: TRBD2
v_call: TRBV5-1

cdr3_nt: TGTGCCAGTACCCCGGGACCCGGGGGGGCCGGGGAGCTGTTTTTT
cdr3_aa: CASTPGPGGAGELFF
clone_size: few
j_call: TRBJ2-2
d_call: TRBD2
v_call: TRBV19

cdr3_nt: TGTGCCAGCAGCCACACGCGGTCCGGCTACACCTTC
cdr3_aa: CASSHTRSGYTF
clone_size: many
j_call: TRBJ1-2
d_call: NA
v_call: TRBV11-2

cdr3_nt: TGTGCCAGCTCACATACCTACGAGCAGTACTTC
cdr3_aa: CASSHTYEQYF
clone_size: many
j_call: TRBJ2-7
d_call: NA
v_call: TRBV18

cdr3_nt: TGCAGTGCTAGAGATCAGGGACTACCGTACAATGAGCAGTTCTTC
cdr3_aa: CSARDQGLPYNEQFF
clone_size: many
j_call: TRBJ2-1
d_call: TRBD2
v_call: TRBV20-1

cdr3_nt: TGTGCCAGCAGCCCGGGACAGACCCAAGAGACCCAGTACTTC
cdr3_aa: CASSPGQTQETQYF
clone_size: many
j_call: TRBJ2-5
d_call: TRBD1
v_call: TRBV11-2

cdr3_nt: TGTGCCAGCAGCTTAGCCACCGGGGAGCTGTTTTTT
cdr3_aa: CASSLATGELFF
clone_size: many
j_call: TRBJ2-2
d_call: NA
v_call: TRBV7-9

cdr3_nt: TGTGCCAGCAGCTTAGTGGGCCTCTGGGAGTCAGACCCTCACCACGAGCAGTACTTC
cdr3_aa: CASSLVGLWESDPHHEQYF
clone_size: many
j_call: TRBJ2-7
d_call: NA
v_call: TRBV7-9